These 6 T cell receptor beta chains originate from one sample sequenced in a study of OX40 agonist ivuxolimab in advanced cancers. Measured with immunoSEQ multiplex PCR; TCRdb has only the in-frame clones, and not every one. The data contain fewer than 20,000 clones, 86% of them singletons. Material: CD4+ or CD8+ T cells sorted from blood, obtained in a trial of the OX40 agonist ivuxolimab. Receptor source: an adult with an advanced solid tumor such as melanoma, head and neck, liver or kidney cancer.

CDR3 protein: CASSITNPGRTITGELFF. As DNA, the CDR3 is TGTGCCAGTAGTATAACGAATCCGGGGAGAACTATAACCGGGGAGCTGTTTTTT. The chain has TRBV19 and TRBJ2-2, with D possibly matching TRBD2 (5 bases). The CDR3 extends over 18 amino acids. The ends were cut back, 2 bases at V and 5 bases at J, with 21 bases in the middle. Germline CDR1 reads LNHDA; CDR2 reads SQIVND (reference sequence).

This chain connects TRBV11-1 to TRBJ2-3; 10 bases agree with TRBD2. Per germline, CDR1 SGHAT and CDR2 FQDESV (reference sequence). This CDR3 comprises 17 residues. Trimming removed 1 base from V and 4 bases from J; junction bases left unmatched: 8. In nucleotides, the CDR3 is TGTGCCAGCAGCTTAGGAGTAACTAGCGGGAAGGCAGATACGCAGTATTTT. This gives the protein CASSLGVTSGKADTQYF.

The chain couples TRBV29-1 to TRBJ2-7; D may be TRBD1 or TRBD2 (5 bases each). The V end was cut by 7 bases, the J end by 2 bases, with 15 bases between. Per germline, CDR1 SQVTM and CDR2 ANQGSEA. The CDR3 has 13 amino acids. The CDR3 nucleotides read TGCAGCGGTACCGGGACGGATCCCTACGAGCAGTACTTC. This sequence encodes CSGTGTDPYEQYF.

This clone appeared a few times. V and J are TRBV11-2 and TRBJ2-1; D is unclear. The germline V gene encodes CDR1 SGHAT and CDR2 FQNNGV. The CDR3 covers 15 residues. V was cut by 4 bases and J by 4 bases, with 14 bases left in between. The CDR3 coding sequence is TGTGCCAGCAGCTCCCCGCAGGAGATATACAATGAGCAGTTCTTC. It yields the protein CASSSPQEIYNEQFF.

The chain couples TRBV7-3 to TRBJ1-4; D is undetermined. With 5 bases removed from V and 4 bases from J, the gap between germline ends came to 11 bases. This CDR3 has 14 residues. Germline V gene lookup returns CDR1 SGHTA and CDR2 FQGTGA. DNA for the CDR3: TGTGCCAGCAGCCCGCAGCGAAATAATGAAAAACTGTTTTTT. This sequence encodes CASSPQRNNEKLFF. Full variable domain (outside the CDR3, taken from reference TRBV7-3 and TRBJ1-4): GAGVSQTPSNKVTEKGKYVELRCDPISGHTALYWYRQSLGQGPEFLIYFQGTGAADDSGLPNDRFFAVRPEGSVSTLKIQRTERGDSAVYLCASSPQRNNEKLFFGSGTQLSVL.

This clone was seen a single time. This CDR3 is CASSDQLAGDTYNEQFF. The CDR3 DNA follows: TGTGCCAGCAGCGACCAGCTAGCGGGAGATACCTACAATGAGCAGTTCTTC. This chain connects TRBV13 to TRBJ2-1; TRBD2 aligns across 10 bases. CDR1 and CDR2 from the germline V gene are PRHDT and FYEKMQ (reference sequence). The CDR3 contains 17 residues. V shed 5 bases and J 2 bases; nucleotides not matched to a gene: 9.